The clone carrying this TCR beta chain came up many times. The antigen is not known. V was trimmed by 1 base and J by 9 bases, leaving 16 bases between them. The germline gives CDR1 SNHLY, CDR2 FYNNEI. The CDR3 length is 15 residues. RNA transcripts yielded amplified TCR beta CDR3 regions. The primer set for the first-round RT-PCR of the TCR CDR3 was HTBI. MiXCR, run by TCRdb on the multiplex PCR reads, gives a single entry per CDR3 protein. The sample has under 450,000 distinct CDR3 sequences, about 15% seen once. The study enrolled patients aged 18 to 65 with newly diagnosed hyperthyroidism of under 2 months' duration. Uncontrolled infections, other autoimmune diseases, pregnancy or lactation led to exclusion of patients. The study based diagnoses on clinical symptoms, serum thyroxine and TRAb, thyroid ultrasound and orbital computed tomography. The data originate from a study of T cells in Graves' hyperthyroidism and ophthalmopathy.

The study, taken as a whole, reports: Ophthalmopathy prediction by the model preceded onset by a median about 6.5 months.

The sample consisted of blood. This sequence joins TRBV2 and TRBJ2-1, with D perhaps TRBD1 or TRBD2 (5 bases each). The TCR was taken from a woman aged 30 to 39 with Graves' hyperthyroidism that later progressed to Graves' ophthalmopathy. The CDR3 loop is CASSEGIADGGEQFF. The CDR3 DNA reads as TGTGCCAGCAGTGAAGGAATTGCGGATGGGGGTGAGCAGTTCTTC.